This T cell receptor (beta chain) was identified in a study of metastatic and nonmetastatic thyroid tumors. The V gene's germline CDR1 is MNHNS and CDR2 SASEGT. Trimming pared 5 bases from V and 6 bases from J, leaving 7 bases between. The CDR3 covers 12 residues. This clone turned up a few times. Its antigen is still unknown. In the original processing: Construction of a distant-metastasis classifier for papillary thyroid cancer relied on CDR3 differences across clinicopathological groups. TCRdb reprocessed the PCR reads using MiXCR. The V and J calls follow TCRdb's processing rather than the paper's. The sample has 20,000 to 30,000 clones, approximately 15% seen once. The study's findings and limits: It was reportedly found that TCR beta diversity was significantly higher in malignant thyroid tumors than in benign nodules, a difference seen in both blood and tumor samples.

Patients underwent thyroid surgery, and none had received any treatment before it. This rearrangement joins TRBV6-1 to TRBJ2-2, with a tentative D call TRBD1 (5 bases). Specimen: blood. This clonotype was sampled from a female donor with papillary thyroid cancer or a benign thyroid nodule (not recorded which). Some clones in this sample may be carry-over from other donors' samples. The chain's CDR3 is CASSPGSGELFF. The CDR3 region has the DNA TGTGCCAGCAGTCCAGGGTCCGGGGAGCTGTTTTTT.